These 15 T cell receptor beta chains share one sample of origin, sequenced in a study of Ad26.COV2.S vaccination and SARS-CoV-2 variants. TCRdb's table, derived via immunoSEQ multiplex PCR, lists solely in-frame clones and lacks some. Here the sample spans about 350,000 clones, roughly nine tenths being singletons. As for treatment: 19 received Ad26.COV2.S at low or high dose, single or two shots; roughly five received placebo; per-sample allocation not given. Day 63 after the first vaccine or placebo injection was the time point for sampling. The sequencing here drew on peripheral blood, taken in a trial of Ad26.COV2.S vaccine versus placebo. The receptors were gathered from a person aged 18 to 65 who received the Ad26.COV2.S COVID-19 vaccine or a placebo.

The chain joins TRBV30 to TRBJ2-7; possibly TRBD2 for D (6 bases). CDR1 and CDR2 from the germline V gene are GTSNPN and SVGIG (reference sequence). There are 15 residues in the CDR3. The germline V and J ends were trimmed by 2 bases and 0 bases, with 14 bases remaining between them. CDR3 sequence reads: CAWSPGRESSYEQYF. As DNA, the CDR3 is TGTGCCTGGAGTCCAGGGCGGGAAAGCTCCTACGAGCAGTACTTC.

The chain joins TRBV10-3 to TRBJ1-6; D call uncertain. This CDR3 is built from 14 residues. Trimming removed 3 bases from V and 4 bases from J, with 7 bases in between. CDR1 is ENHRY, CDR2 SYGVKD, per germline. CDR3 amino acids: CAISDGGYNSPLHF. The DNA of the CDR3 is TGTGCCATCAGTGATGGAGGGTATAATTCACCCCTCCACTTT.

The V gene is TRBV12-3 or TRBV12-4, the J gene TRBJ2-1; D may be TRBD1 (5 bases). This CDR3 is 10 amino acids long. The CDR3 sequence: CAVQANEQFF. CDR3 DNA: TGTGCTGTACAGGCAAATGAGCAGTTCTTC.

This clone was seen a few times. The rearrangement uses TRBV3-1 (or the pseudogene TRBV3-2) and TRBJ2-6, with a tentative D call TRBD2 (5 bases). Germline V gives CDR1 LGHDT, CDR2 YNNKEL (reference sequence). The V end was cut by 1 base, the J end by 2 bases, with 9 bases between. This CDR3 comprises 16 residues. CDR3 sequence reads: CASSQVFGAGANVLTF. The CDR3 nucleotides are TGTGCCAGCAGCCAAGTATTCGGGGCTGGGGCCAACGTCCTGACTTTC.

J is TRBJ1-5 and V is TRBV6-5, with 9 bases aligning to TRBD1. Trimming cost V 6 bases and J 0 bases; bases outside gene matches: 3. Germline-derived CDR1 and CDR2 are MNHEY and SVGAGI. There are 15 residues in the CDR3. CDR3 sequence: CASSTGGNSNQPQHF. In nucleotides, the CDR3 is TGTGCCAGCAGCACAGGGGGCAATAGCAATCAGCCCCAGCATTTT.

This sequence joins TRBV10-3 and TRBJ2-2; D gene uncertain. This CDR3 is built from 14 residues. Between the trimmed V and J ends, which lost 3 bases and 5 bases, there was a span of 10 bases. Germline lookup yields CDR1 ENHRY and CDR2 SYGVKD. The CDR3 coding sequence is TGTGCCATCAGTGACGATCGTGGAACCGGGGAGCTGTTTTTT. This encodes CAISDDRGTGELFF.

This clone has a count of ten or more. The genes are TRBV12-3 or TRBV12-4 and TRBJ1-2, with D uncertain. The CDR3 runs 12 residues. Trimming stripped 3 bases from V and 2 bases from J, with 4 bases between. The chain's CDR3 is CASSLKNYGYTF. CDR3 coding DNA: TGTGCCAGCAGTTTGAAGAACTATGGCTACACCTTC.

The chain recombines TRBV4-3 with TRBJ2-3; D is ambiguous. Germline loops: CDR1 LGHNA, CDR2 YSLEER. The germline V and J ends were trimmed by 1 base and 6 bases, with 5 bases remaining between them. This CDR3 contains 12 residues. The CDR3 nucleotides are TGCGCCAGCAGCCAAGTCGGGGATACGCAGTATTTT. The encoded protein is CASSQVGDTQYF.

The chain links TRBV2 to TRBJ1-2; TRBD1 agrees at 9 bases. V shed 4 bases and J 6 bases; nucleotides not matched to a gene: 6. There are 14 residues in the CDR3. CDR1 SNHLY and CDR2 FYNNEI come from the germline V gene. CDR3 protein: CASSGTGEMNGYTF. In DNA, the CDR3 is TGTGCCAGCAGTGGGACAGGGGAAATGAATGGCTACACCTTC.

The CDR3 DNA follows: TGTGCCAGCAGTGGGCCTAGCGGTACGCAGTATTTT. Protein sequence: CASSGPSGTQYF. The rearrangement joins TRBV27 to TRBJ2-3, with 7 positions matching TRBD2. Trimming cost V 5 bases and J 8 bases; bases outside gene matches: 4. Germline V gene lookup returns CDR1 MNHEY and CDR2 SMNVEV (reference sequence). CDR3 length equals 12 residues.

The chain has TRBV7-6 and TRBJ2-3, with 7 bases that match TRBD1. The trim removed 3 bases at V and 2 bases at J, leaving 5 bases unmatched. CDR1 and CDR2 (germline): SGHVS, FNYEAQ. The CDR3 is made up of 15 amino acids. The chain's CDR3 is CASSLSTGNTDTQYF. The CDR3 nucleotides are TGTGCCAGCAGCTTGTCGACAGGGAACACAGATACGCAGTATTTT.

The chain joins TRBV29-1 to TRBJ2-2, with D possibly matching TRBD1 (6 bases). V lost 6 bases and J 6 bases, leaving 17 bases between the germline ends. The CDR3 runs to 14 residues. Germline lookup yields CDR1 SQVTM and CDR2 ANQGSEA. The CDR3 DNA sequence: TGCAGCGTGGGACAAGGGGCAGGGTCCGGGGAGCTGTTTTTT. Translated, it gives CSVGQGAGSGELFF.

This clone was seen only once. The rearrangement links TRBV4-3 to TRBJ1-1; tentatively, D is TRBD1 (5 bases). This CDR3 is built from 16 residues. Germline CDR1 reads LGHNA; CDR2 reads YSLEER. V gave up 0 bases and J gave up 1 base, with 12 bases separating them. The CDR3 spells CASSQDWGVPNTEAFF. For the CDR3, the DNA is TGCGCCAGCAGCCAAGATTGGGGGGTACCGAACACTGAAGCTTTCTTT.

The CDR3 region is CASSVAGQGDGYTF. Written as DNA, the CDR3 is TGTGCCAGCAGCGTAGCTGGGCAGGGCGATGGCTACACCTTC. The chain recombines TRBV9 with TRBJ1-2; possible D gene TRBD1, 5 bases. The CDR3 contains 14 residues. Trimming left V 0 bases short and J 6 bases short, with 12 bases between. Germline CDR1 reads SGDLS; CDR2 reads YYNGEE.

The CDR3 sequence: CASSSSGSKYNEQFF. The CDR3 DNA reads as TGTGCCAGCAGTTCTAGCGGGAGTAAGTACAATGAGCAGTTCTTC. This sequence joins TRBV28 and TRBJ2-1, with 10 nucleotides matching TRBD2. The CDR3 has 15 residues. Looked up from germline, CDR1 is MDHEN and CDR2 is SYDVKM. With V trimmed by 4 bases and J by 4 bases, 4 bases remained unmatched.